A selection of T cell receptor beta chains follows, all from one sample in a study of blood T cell repertoires in COVID-19. Assay: immunoSEQ multiplex PCR; the TCRdb copy retains only in-frame clones and omits some. The table records 200,000 to 250,000 clones, 75% to 90% of them present only once. The sequencing input was PBMCs or T cells enriched from blood (not recorded which). The receptor source for this set is a man between 35 and 55 years old who had recovered from COVID-19. Each CDR3 is given with its conserved first and last residue. D genes are given only for firm matches. Rows may omit the clone size; those that give it use once, few, many or a size class.

-	-	TRBV5-1	TRBJ2-3	CASSLGSGKGDTQYF	TGCGCCAGCAGCTTGGGTTCAGGGAAAGGGGATACGCAGTATTTT
-	-	TRBV5-4	TRBJ1-1	CASSPPGRHTEAFF	TGTGCCAGCAGCCCCCCGGGGAGACACACTGAAGCTTTCTTT
TRBD1	-	TRBV6-1	TRBJ1-4	CASSEWGQESNEKLFF	TGTGCCAGCAGTGAATGGGGACAGGAGAGTAATGAAAAACTGTTTTTT
TRBD1	-	TRBV7-9	TRBJ2-7	CASSSRGTGDHYEQYF	TGTGCCAGCAGCTCTAGGGGGACAGGGGACCACTACGAGCAGTACTTC
TRBD1	-	TRBV6-5	TRBJ1-2	CASSRQGAEYGYTF	TGTGCCAGCAGTAGACAGGGGGCGGAGTATGGCTACACCTTC
-	-	TRBV5-6	TRBJ1-5	CASSLQGVNQPQHF	TGTGCCAGCAGCTTACAGGGTGTCAATCAGCCCCAGCATTTT
-	-	TRBV12-5	TRBJ2-3	CASGDWYTQYF	TGTGCTAGTGGTGACTGGTATACGCAGTATTTT
-	-	TRBV12-3/TRBV12-4	TRBJ2-1	CASSLGEGEQFF	TGTGCCAGCAGTTTAGGCGAGGGTGAGCAGTTCTTC
TRBD1	-	TRBV11-1	TRBJ1-3	CASSDRASGNTIYF	TGTGCCAGCAGCGACAGGGCCTCTGGAAACACCATATATTTT
TRBD1	-	TRBV9	TRBJ1-2	CASSPGQGNHYGYTF	TGTGCCAGCAGCCCAGGACAGGGGAACCACTATGGCTACACCTTC
-	-	TRBV5-1	TRBJ1-1	CASSWGEPHTEAFF	TGCGCCAGCAGCTGGGGGGAACCTCACACTGAAGCTTTCTTT
TRBD1	few	TRBV6-1	TRBJ1-6	CASSGRDSQISSYNSPLHF	TGTGCCAGCAGTGGACGGGACAGCCAAATAAGCTCCTATAATTCACCCCTCCACTTT
TRBD2	few	TRBV30	TRBJ2-7	CAWSLGGGALYEQYF	TGTGCCTGGAGCTTAGGCGGGGGGGCGTTGTACGAGCAGTACTTC
-	once	TRBV11-2	TRBJ2-7	CASSLDQQGLSSYEQYF	TGTGCCAGCAGCTTAGATCAGCAGGGGCTGTCTTCCTACGAGCAGTACTTC
-	-	TRBV7-9	TRBJ2-3	CASSPDSTDTQYF	TGTGCCAGCAGCCCAGACTCGACAGATACGCAGTATTTT
-	-	TRBV4-1	TRBJ1-4	CASSQGGHEKLFF	TGCGCCAGCAGCCAAGGGGGGCACGAAAAACTGTTTTTT
TRBD2	-	TRBV11-2	TRBJ2-2	CASSLRGRAGGELFF	TGTGCCAGCAGCTTAAGAGGGAGGGCCGGCGGGGAGCTGTTTTTT
TRBD2	-	TRBV6-2/TRBV6-3	TRBJ2-1	CASSPTVSGGRGNEQFF	TGTGCCAGCAGCCCAACCGTATCTGGCGGGAGGGGGAATGAGCAGTTCTTC
TRBD1	-	TRBV7-9	TRBJ1-2	CASSRLGTGYGYTF	TGTGCCAGCAGCCGCCTAGGGACAGGCTATGGCTACACCTTC
-	-	TRBV11-2	TRBJ2-1	CASSLANEQFF	TGTGCCAGCAGCTTAGCGAATGAGCAGTTCTTC
TRBD1	-	TRBV2	TRBJ2-4	CASSLDRDHIQYF	TGTGCCAGCAGTCTGGACAGGGATCACATTCAGTACTTC
-	-	TRBV18	TRBJ1-1	CASSLGQMNTEAFF	TGTGCCAGCTCCCTTGGACAGATGAACACTGAAGCTTTCTTT
TRBD2	few	TRBV2	TRBJ2-3	CASSESSGSTDTQYF	TGTGCCAGCAGTGAATCTAGCGGGAGCACAGATACGCAGTATTTT
TRBD1	-	TRBV3-1/TRBV3-2	TRBJ1-5	CASSQDGDRGLHF	TGTGCCAGCAGCCAAGATGGGGACAGGGGGCTGCATTTT
-	few	TRBV18	TRBJ2-7	CASSPLGAGSSYEQYF	TGTGCCAGCTCACCCCTCGGGGCGGGAAGCTCCTACGAGCAGTACTTC
TRBD1	-	TRBV19	TRBJ2-7	CASSMGPGGYEQYF	TGTGCCAGTAGTATGGGTCCAGGGGGCTACGAGCAGTACTTC
-	few	TRBV19	TRBJ1-5	CASREVSNQPQHF	TGTGCCAGTAGGGAGGTAAGCAATCAGCCCCAGCATTTT
-	-	TRBV2	TRBJ1-5	CASSETGSNQPQHF	TGTGCCAGCAGCGAGACAGGAAGCAATCAGCCCCAGCATTTT
TRBD1	-	TRBV29-1	TRBJ1-2	CSVAQGVSYGYTF	TGCAGCGTTGCCCAGGGGGTGAGCTATGGCTACACCTTC
-	-	TRBV10-1	TRBJ1-1	CASSEVPGGTEAFF	TGCGCCAGCAGTGAGGTCCCGGGGGGCACTGAAGCTTTCTTT
TRBD2	-	TRBV6-5	TRBJ2-1	CASSYGLAGENEQFF	TGTGCCAGCAGTTACGGCCTAGCGGGGGAGAATGAGCAGTTCTTC
-	-	TRBV2	TRBJ2-1	CASNHLRAGNNEQFF	TGTGCCAGCAATCACCTGAGGGCGGGGAACAATGAGCAGTTCTTC
TRBD1	-	TRBV19	TRBJ1-4	CASSQVTGGVKEKLFF	TGTGCCAGTAGTCAGGTGACAGGGGGCGTCAAGGAAAAACTGTTTTTT
-	once	TRBV9	TRBJ1-6	CASSVEGTFGSPLHF	TGTGCCAGCAGCGTAGAAGGGACATTCGGCTCACCCCTCCACTTT
TRBD1	-	TRBV5-6	TRBJ2-5	CASSLSGQGRSLSETQYF	TGTGCCAGCAGCTTGAGTGGACAGGGGCGATCGCTATCCGAGACCCAGTACTTC
TRBD2	-	TRBV3-1/TRBV3-2	TRBJ2-5	CASSHGLALLRETQYF	TGTGCCAGCAGCCACGGACTAGCCCTGCTTAGAGAGACCCAGTACTTC
-	-	TRBV30	TRBJ1-3	CAWRQAGAGNTIYF	TGTGCCTGGAGGCAGGCAGGCGCTGGAAACACCATATATTTT